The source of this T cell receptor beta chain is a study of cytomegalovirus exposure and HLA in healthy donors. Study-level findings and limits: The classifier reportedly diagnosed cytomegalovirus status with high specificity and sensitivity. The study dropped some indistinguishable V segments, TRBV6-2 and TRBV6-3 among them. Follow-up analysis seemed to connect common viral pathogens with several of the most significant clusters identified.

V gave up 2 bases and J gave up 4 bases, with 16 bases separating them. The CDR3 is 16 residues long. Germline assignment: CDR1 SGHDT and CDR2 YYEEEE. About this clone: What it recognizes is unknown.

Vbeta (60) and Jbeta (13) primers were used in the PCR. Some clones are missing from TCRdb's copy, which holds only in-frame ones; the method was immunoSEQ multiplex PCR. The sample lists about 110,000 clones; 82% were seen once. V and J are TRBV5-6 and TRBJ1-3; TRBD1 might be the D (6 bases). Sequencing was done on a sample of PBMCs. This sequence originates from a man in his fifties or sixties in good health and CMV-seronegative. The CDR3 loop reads CASSFQGRLRGNTIYF. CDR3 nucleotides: TGTGCCAGCAGCTTTCAGGGGCGATTGCGAGGAAACACCATATATTTT.